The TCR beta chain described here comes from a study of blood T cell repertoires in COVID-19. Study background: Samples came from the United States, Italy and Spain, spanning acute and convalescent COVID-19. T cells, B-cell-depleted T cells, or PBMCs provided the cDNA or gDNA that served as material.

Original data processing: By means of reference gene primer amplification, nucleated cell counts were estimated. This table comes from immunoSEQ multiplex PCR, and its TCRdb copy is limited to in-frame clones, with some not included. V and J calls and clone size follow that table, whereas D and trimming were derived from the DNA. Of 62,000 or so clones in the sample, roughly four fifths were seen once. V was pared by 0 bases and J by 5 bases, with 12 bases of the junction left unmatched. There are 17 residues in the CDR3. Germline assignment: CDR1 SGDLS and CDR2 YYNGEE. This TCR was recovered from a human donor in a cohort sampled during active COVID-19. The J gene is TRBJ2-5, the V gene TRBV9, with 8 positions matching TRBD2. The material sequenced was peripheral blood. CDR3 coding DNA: TGTGCCAGCAGCGTAGCTCCCTCTCACGGGGGGGGTGAGACCCAGTACTTC. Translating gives CASSVAPSHGGGETQYF.